The next 27 T cell receptor beta chains were all read from a single sample in a study of cytomegalovirus exposure and HLA in healthy donors. The PCR contained 60 Vbeta and 13 Jbeta primers. The repertoire was sequenced with immunoSEQ multiplex PCR; TCRdb's copy has only in-frame clones and lacks some. In the table there are 210,000 or so clones, about 79% of which are singletons. The sequencing sample was made of PBMCs. The source of these receptors is a man between 18 and 35 years old in good health and CMV-seronegative.

The count of this clone is one. The chain has TRBV6-5 and TRBJ1-4; 8 nucleotides align to TRBD1. There are 15 residues in the CDR3. Per the germline V gene, CDR1 is MNHEY and CDR2 is SVGAGI. V dropped 6 bases and J dropped 6; count of bases not matched to a gene: 9. In DNA, the CDR3 is TGTGCCAGCAGATCAAACGGACAGGGAGATGAAAAACTGTTTTTT. Encoded protein: CASRSNGQGDEKLFF.

The chain carries TRBV7-9 and TRBJ2-7, with 10 bases aligning to TRBD2. Germline V gene lookup returns CDR1 SEHNR and CDR2 FQNEAQ (reference sequence). The CDR3 totals 17 residues. Trimming took 5 bases from V and 4 from J; bases not matched to a gene: 14. The CDR3 reads CASSDYSSGRRGYEQYF. CDR3 nucleotide sequence: TGTGCCAGCAGCGACTACTCTAGCGGGAGACGAGGATACGAGCAGTACTTC.

The chain links TRBV27 to TRBJ2-1; TRBD1 aligns across 10 bases. Germline CDR1 and CDR2: MNHEY and SMNVEV (reference sequence). This CDR3 region has 14 residues. The trim removed 9 bases at V and 6 bases at J, leaving 8 bases unmatched. The CDR3 sequence is CASLLRTGGNEQFF. CDR3 DNA sequence: TGTGCCAGTCTACTTCGGACAGGGGGCAATGAGCAGTTCTTC.

This clone was found once. This chain uses TRBV12-5 with TRBJ1-1; 7 positions agree with TRBD1. This CDR3 has 16 amino acids. Germline V lookup: CDR1 LGHNT, CDR2 FRNRAP. V lost 7 bases and J lost 1; bases outside the gene matches: 12. The CDR3 bases are TGTGCTAGTGCCTTCACAGGGGAACCTGGGAACACTGAAGCTTTCTTT. Protein product: CASAFTGEPGNTEAFF.

This rearrangement joins TRBV5-5 to TRBJ1-5; TRBD1 matches 7 bases. The CDR3 length is 16 residues. Looked up from germline, CDR1 is SGHKS and CDR2 is YYEKEE (reference sequence). V lost 5 bases, J lost 0 bases, and 8 bases stayed unmatched. DNA of the CDR3: TGTGCCAGCAGTAGGGACAGCGGTTATAGCAATCAGCCCCAGCATTTT. Translated: CASSRDSGYSNQPQHF.

The chain recombines TRBV30 with TRBJ1-2; D gene unclear. From germline, CDR1 is GTSNPN and CDR2 SVGIG (reference sequence). This CDR3 region has 14 residues. Trimming removed 0 bases at V and 4 bases at J, with 12 bases between. CDR3 nucleotides: TGTGCCTGGAGTGTAAGCGGGGTATCCTATGGCTACACCTTC. It encodes CAWSVSGVSYGYTF. The variable domain in full, with the rest retrieved from reference TRBV30 and TRBJ1-2, is SQTIHQWPATLVQPVGSPLSLECTVEGTSNPNLYWYRQAAGRGLQLLFYSVGIGQISSEVPQNLSASRPQDRQFILSSKKLLLSDSGFYLCAWSVSGVSYGYTFGSGTRLTVV.

This clone has a handful of counts. V and J are TRBV2 and TRBJ1-4; 7 bases fit TRBD1. Germline V CDR1 and CDR2: SNHLY, FYNNEI. V trimming: 4 bases; J trimming: 7 bases; junction bases outside the gene matches: 6. The CDR3 contains 14 residues. CDR3 loop: CASSVQGQVEKLFF. The CDR3, as DNA: TGTGCCAGCAGTGTACAGGGGCAGGTTGAAAAACTGTTTTTT.

The rearrangement uses TRBV6-1 and TRBJ2-3; D possibly corresponds to TRBD1 (8 bases). Germline CDR1 and CDR2: MNHNS and SASEGT. CDR3 length: 16 amino acids. Trimming removed 3 bases from V and 3 bases from J, with 16 bases in between. The DNA for the CDR3 is TGTGCCAGCAGTGATAACAGGGGGGGGAGGACAGATACGCAGTATTTT. This codes for CASSDNRGGRTDTQYF.

This chain connects TRBV11-3 to TRBJ2-2; tentatively, D is TRBD2 (7 bases). The CDR3 contains 16 residues. CDR1 is SGHNT and CDR2 is YENEEA in the germline V gene. V shed 0 bases and J shed 4 bases, with 12 bases lying between them. This chain's CDR3 is CASSLDSGGITGELFF. The CDR3 DNA sequence: TGTGCCAGCAGCTTAGATTCGGGGGGCATCACCGGGGAGCTGTTTTTT. Looking up the rest from reference TRBV11-3 and TRBJ2-2 gives the full variable domain: EAGVVQSPRYKIIEKKQPVAFWCNPISGHNTLYWYLQNLGQGPELLIRYENEEAVDDSQLPKDRFSAERLKGVDSTLKIQPAELGDSAVYLCASSLDSGGITGELFFGEGSRLTVL.

The chain joins TRBV7-9 to TRBJ2-7; 7 bases align to TRBD2. V shed 9 bases, J shed 3 bases, and the junction held 8 bases outside the gene matches. The CDR3 is made up of 13 amino acids. Germline CDR1 SEHNR, CDR2 FQNEAQ (reference sequence). The CDR3 nucleotides read TGTGCCAGTGGGGGAGGGACCCTCTACGAGCAGTACTTC. Its translation is CASGGGTLYEQYF.

This clone has just a few counts. The gene calls are TRBV30 and TRBJ1-3; D ambiguous. V was pared by 3 bases and J by 2 bases, with 14 bases between. CDR1 and CDR2 (germline): GTSNPN, SVGIG (reference sequence). The CDR3 length is 15 residues. Here the CDR3 DNA reads TGTGCCTGGAGCCCCTCGGGTAATGCTGGAAACACCATATATTTT. The encoded protein is CAWSPSGNAGNTIYF.

The chain joins TRBV5-5 to TRBJ2-1, with TRBD2 as a possible D gene (6 bases). Germline V gene sequence: CDR1 SGHKS, CDR2 YYEKEE (reference sequence). The CDR3 length is 16 residues. With 7 bases removed from V and 6 bases from J, the gap between germline ends came to 23 bases. The CDR3 coding sequence is TGTGCCAGCCACCCGGATGCCTCGTGGGGAGGCAATGAGCAGTTCTTC. Residues: CASHPDASWGGNEQFF. Based on the CDR3 plus reference TRBV5-5 and TRBJ2-1, the full variable domain is DAGVTQSPTHLIKTRGQQVTLRCSPISGHKSVSWYQQVLGQGPQFIFQYYEKEERGRGNFPDRFSARQFPNYSSELNVNALLLGDSALYLCASHPDASWGGNEQFFGPGTRLTVL.

The chain uses TRBV7-2 and TRBJ2-1; possible D gene TRBD2, 5 bases. The CDR3 contains 14 residues. The germline CDR1 and CDR2 sequences are SGHTA and FQGNSA. V gave up 3 bases and J gave up 9 bases, with 15 bases separating them. DNA of the CDR3: TGTGCCAGCAGCTTTACGACTATTACAATTGAGCAGTTCTTC. It translates to CASSFTTITIEQFF.

The rearrangement joins TRBV19 to TRBJ2-7, with D possibly being TRBD1 (7 bases). This CDR3 has 14 amino acids. V was pared by 7 bases and J by 1 base, with 14 bases between. The germline CDR1 and CDR2 sequences are LNHDA and SQIVND (reference sequence). CDR3 bases: TGTGCCAGTACCTTCGCAGGGGGGTCCTACGAGCAGTACTTC. Encoded protein: CASTFAGGSYEQYF.

The chain carries TRBV6-5 and TRBJ2-7; 12 bases align to TRBD2. CDR1 MNHEY and CDR2 SVGAGI come from the germline V gene. This CDR3 comprises 15 residues. Trimming at V came to 6 bases and at J to 6 bases, leaving 9 bases not matched to a gene. CDR3 DNA: TGTGCCAGCAGCCACGGACTAGCGGGAATATCCGAGCAGTACTTC. The encoded protein is CASSHGLAGISEQYF.

V and J are TRBV7-2 and TRBJ2-7; 7 nucleotides match TRBD1. The germline gives CDR1 SGHTA, CDR2 FQGNSA. The junction had 5 bases not matched to a gene; V was cut back by 4 bases and J by 2 bases. The CDR3 is made up of 14 amino acids. This CDR3 reads CASSYGQVAYEQYF. The CDR3 DNA reads as TGTGCCAGCAGCTACGGACAGGTCGCCTACGAGCAGTACTTC.

The chain couples TRBV7-9 to TRBJ2-7; weak D call: TRBD1 (7 bases). Germline CDR1 reads SEHNR; CDR2 reads FQNEAQ (reference sequence). CDR3 length: 15 amino acids. Trimming took 1 base from V and 2 from J, leaving 12 bases between them. The CDR3 sequence: CASSLGTGGAYEQYF. CDR3 DNA sequence: TGTGCCAGCAGCTTAGGGACAGGAGGGGCCTACGAGCAGTACTTC.

The rearrangement links TRBV6-5 to TRBJ2-7; D gene uncertain. Between the trimmed V and J ends, which lost 4 bases and 1 base, there was a span of 8 bases. The length of the CDR3 is 13 residues. The germline V gene encodes CDR1 MNHEY and CDR2 SVGAGI. The CDR3 spells CASSSQRSYEQYF. The CDR3 DNA reads TGTGCCAGCAGTTCCCAGAGGTCCTACGAGCAGTACTTC.

This clone was found a few times. Germline is not matched at one junction end, which may reflect a read error. This CDR3 is also generated by other DNA sequences in the sample. The V call is TRBV6-5, the J call TRBJ1-1; D gene uncertain. Germline loops: CDR1 MNHEY, CDR2 SVGAGI. The CDR3 spans 11 residues. CDR3 sequence (DNA): TGTGCCAGCAGTTACAACAGTGAAGCTTTCTTT. Protein sequence: CASSYNSEAFF.

This clone was detected a few times. The CDR3: CASSDSFGGKNQPQHF. The DNA of the CDR3 is TGTGCCAGCAGCGACTCCTTTGGGGGGAAGAATCAGCCCCAGCATTTT. V and J are TRBV7-2 and TRBJ1-5; weak D call: TRBD1 (5 bases). The V end was cut by 5 bases, the J end by 4 bases, with 18 bases between. Germline V gene data show CDR1 as SGHTA and CDR2 as FQGNSA. The CDR3 runs 16 residues. The full variable domain, completed using reference TRBV7-2 and TRBJ1-5, is GAGVSQSPSNKVTEKGKDVELRCDPISGHTALYWYRQSLGQGLEFLIYFQGNSAPDKSGLPSDRFSAERTGGSVSTLTIQRTQQEDSAVYLCASSDSFGGKNQPQHFGDGTRLSIL.

The J gene is TRBJ2-7, the V gene TRBV11-2, with D maybe TRBD2 (6 bases). CDR1 is SGHAT and CDR2 is FQNNGV in the germline V gene. CDR3 length: 15 residues. V was pared by 4 bases and J by 3 bases, with 16 bases between. CDR3 region: CASSSRELALYEQYF. CDR3 DNA: TGTGCCAGCAGCTCCCGGGAACTAGCCCTCTACGAGCAGTACTTC.

This clone was observed a few times. This rearrangement joins TRBV7-9 to TRBJ2-5; 11 bases match TRBD1. The CDR3 is made up of 16 amino acids. V lost 4 bases, J lost 2 bases, and 6 bases stayed unmatched. CDR1 and CDR2 from the germline V gene are SEHNR and FQNEAQ (reference sequence). In DNA, the CDR3 is TGTGCCAGCAGCTGGGGGACAGGGGGACGGCAAGAGACCCAGTACTTC. Translating gives CASSWGTGGRQETQYF.

The chain carries TRBV6-4 and TRBJ2-1; 9 bases are a match to TRBD1. The trim removed 5 bases at V and 0 bases at J, leaving 8 bases unmatched. CDR1 and CDR2 (germline): MRHNA, SNTAGT. The CDR3 is made up of 17 amino acids. The CDR3, as DNA: TGTGCCAGCAGTCTTTTTGGGACAGGGAGCTCCTACAATGAGCAGTTCTTC. It yields the protein CASSLFGTGSSYNEQFF.

The sample holds a few counts of this clone. The chain uses TRBV5-1 and TRBJ2-5, with 8 bases that match TRBD1. The CDR3 is 14 residues long. CDR1 SGHRS and CDR2 YFSETQ come from the germline V gene. V was clipped by 2 bases and J by 5 bases; unmatched bases: 5. CDR3 loop: CASSFRGRGETQYF. DNA of the CDR3: TGCGCCAGCAGCTTCAGGGGGCGCGGGGAGACCCAGTACTTC.

The chain links TRBV5-1 to TRBJ1-1; D may be TRBD1 (5 bases). The ends were cut back, 4 bases at V and 0 bases at J, with 13 bases in the middle. This CDR3 region has 15 residues. CDR1 and CDR2 (germline): SGHRS, YFSETQ. In nucleotides, the CDR3 is TGCGCCAGCAGCGCACAGGCACAGATGAACACTGAAGCTTTCTTT. This gives the protein CASSAQAQMNTEAFF.

The rearrangement links TRBV7-3 to TRBJ1-2, with D possibly being TRBD1 (5 bases). This CDR3 region has 13 residues. The germline gives CDR1 SGHTA, CDR2 FQGTGA. The V and J ends lost 5 bases and 8 bases respectively, with 15 bases between them. The CDR3 here is CASSPTVGGGYTF. DNA for the CDR3: TGTGCCAGCAGCCCGACAGTCGGGGGAGGCTACACCTTC.

The chain links TRBV25-1 to TRBJ2-2, with no clear D. Deletions cut 6 bases from V and 5 bases from J, with 13 bases between. CDR3 length equals 14 residues. CDR1 and CDR2 (germline): MGHDK, SYGVNS. The CDR3, as DNA: TGTGCCAGCAGCCCCGCCCTAGAGACCGGGGAGCTGTTTTTT. Amino acid sequence: CASSPALETGELFF.